The sequence of this T cell receptor beta chain was determined in a study of cytomegalovirus exposure and HLA in healthy donors. Study-wide background: Membership in the Caucasian-associated ancestry cluster was found for 81% of 350 to 450 genotyped donors.

As to this clone: Its antigen is as yet unknown.

13 Jbeta primers and 60 Vbeta primers were used for the PCR. The protocol was immunoSEQ multiplex PCR, while the TCRdb copy is restricted to in-frame clones and leaves out a portion. The table lists roughly 150,000 clones, 80% of them singletons. The study, taken as a whole, reports: An Asian-associated ancestry cluster reportedly showed fewer N-insertions than the roughly 670-donor mean in a later analysis.

The receptor's source is a female donor in good health and CMV-seronegative. Sequenced: PBMCs.

In DNA form, the CDR3 reads TGTGCCAGCAGTGACGCTAGGCACACAGATACGCAGTATTTT. The encoded protein is CASSDARHTDTQYF. V usage is TRBV2 and J usage is TRBJ2-3; no firm D call. Trimming took 3 bases from V and 2 from J, leaving 9 bases between them. The CDR3 length is 14 residues. Germline values: CDR1 SNHLY, CDR2 FYNNEI. Complete variable domain (other parts from reference TRBV2 and TRBJ2-3): EPEVTQTPSHQVTQMGQEVILRCVPISNHLYFYWYRQILGQKVEFLVSFYNNEISEKSEIFDDQFSVERPDGSNFTLKIRSTKLEDSAMYFCASSDARHTDTQYFGPGTRLTVL.